This record covers a single TCR beta chain. The data were taken from a study of blood T cell repertoires in COVID-19. Study details: T cells, B-cell-depleted T cells, or PBMCs provided the cDNA or gDNA that served as material.

Per the authors' pipeline: Estimates of nucleated cell counts were drawn from the amplification of reference gene primers. Data came from immunoSEQ multiplex PCR; TCRdb stores just in-frame clones and leaves some out. V, J and clone size reflect that table, while D and trimming were determined from the DNA. Here the sample spans 200,000 to 250,000 clones, 80% to 90% being singletons. The CDR3 consists of 17 residues. The V gene's germline CDR1 is MNHNY and CDR2 SVGAGI (reference sequence). The V and J ends lost 5 bases and 6 bases respectively, with 26 bases between them. Sequenced input: peripheral blood. The rearrangement links TRBV6-6 to TRBJ2-7; D may be TRBD1 (5 bases). This clonotype was sampled from a woman in her fifties or sixties who had recovered from COVID-19. The CDR3 region has the DNA TGTGCCAGCAGTCCCCAAGGGGTGAGATTTTTCGTTTCCGAGCAGTACTTC. This sequence encodes CASSPQGVRFFVSEQYF.